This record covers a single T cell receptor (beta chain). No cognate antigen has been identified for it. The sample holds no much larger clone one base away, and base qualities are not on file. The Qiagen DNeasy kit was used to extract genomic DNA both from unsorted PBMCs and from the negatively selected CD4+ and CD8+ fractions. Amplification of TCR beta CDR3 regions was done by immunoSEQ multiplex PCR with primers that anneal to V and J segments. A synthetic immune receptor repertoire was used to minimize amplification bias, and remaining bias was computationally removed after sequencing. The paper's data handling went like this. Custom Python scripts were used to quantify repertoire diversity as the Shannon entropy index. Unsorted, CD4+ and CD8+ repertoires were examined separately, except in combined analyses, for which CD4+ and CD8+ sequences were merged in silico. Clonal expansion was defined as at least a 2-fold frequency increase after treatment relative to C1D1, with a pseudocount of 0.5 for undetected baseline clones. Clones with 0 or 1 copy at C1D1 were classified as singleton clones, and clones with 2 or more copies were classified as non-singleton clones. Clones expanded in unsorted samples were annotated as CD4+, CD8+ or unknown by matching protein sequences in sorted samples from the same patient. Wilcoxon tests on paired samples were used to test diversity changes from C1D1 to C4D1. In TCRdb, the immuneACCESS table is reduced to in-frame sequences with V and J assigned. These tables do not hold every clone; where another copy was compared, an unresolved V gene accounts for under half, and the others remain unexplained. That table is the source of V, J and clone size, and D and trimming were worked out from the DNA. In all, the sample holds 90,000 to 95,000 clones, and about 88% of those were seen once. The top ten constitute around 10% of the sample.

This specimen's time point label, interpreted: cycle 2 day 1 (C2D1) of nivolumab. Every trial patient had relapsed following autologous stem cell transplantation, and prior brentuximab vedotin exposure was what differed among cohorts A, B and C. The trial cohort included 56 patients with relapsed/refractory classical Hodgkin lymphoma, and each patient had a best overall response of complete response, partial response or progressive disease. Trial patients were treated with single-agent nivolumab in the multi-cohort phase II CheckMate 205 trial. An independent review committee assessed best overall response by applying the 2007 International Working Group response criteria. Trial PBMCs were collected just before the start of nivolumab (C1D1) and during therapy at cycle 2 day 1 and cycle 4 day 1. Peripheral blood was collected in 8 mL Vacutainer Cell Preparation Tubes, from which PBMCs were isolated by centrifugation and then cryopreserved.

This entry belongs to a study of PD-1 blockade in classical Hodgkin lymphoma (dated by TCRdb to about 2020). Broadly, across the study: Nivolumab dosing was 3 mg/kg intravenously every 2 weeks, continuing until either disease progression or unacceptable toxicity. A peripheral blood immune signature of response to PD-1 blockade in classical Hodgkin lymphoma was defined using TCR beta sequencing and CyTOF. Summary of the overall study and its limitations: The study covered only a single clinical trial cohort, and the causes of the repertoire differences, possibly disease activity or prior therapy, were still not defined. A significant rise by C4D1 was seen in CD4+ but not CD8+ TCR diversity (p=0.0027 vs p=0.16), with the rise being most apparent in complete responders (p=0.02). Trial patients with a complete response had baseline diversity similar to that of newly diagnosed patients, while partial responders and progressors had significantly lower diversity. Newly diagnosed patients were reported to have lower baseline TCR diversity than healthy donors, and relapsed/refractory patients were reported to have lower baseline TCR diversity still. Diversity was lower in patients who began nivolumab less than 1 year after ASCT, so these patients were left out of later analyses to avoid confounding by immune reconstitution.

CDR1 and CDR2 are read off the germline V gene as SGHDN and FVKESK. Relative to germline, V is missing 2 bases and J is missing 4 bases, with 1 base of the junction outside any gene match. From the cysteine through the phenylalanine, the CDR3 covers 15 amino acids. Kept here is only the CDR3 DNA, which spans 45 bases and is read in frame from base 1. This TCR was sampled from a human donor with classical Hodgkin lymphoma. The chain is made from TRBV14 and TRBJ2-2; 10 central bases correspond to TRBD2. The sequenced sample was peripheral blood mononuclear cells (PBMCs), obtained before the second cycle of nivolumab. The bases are TGTGCCAGCAGCCAACTAGCGGGAGTCACCGGGGAGCTGTTTTTT. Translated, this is CASSQLAGVTGELFF. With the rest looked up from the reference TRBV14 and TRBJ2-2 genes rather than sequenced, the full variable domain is EAGVTQFPSHSVIEKGQTVTLRCDPISGHDNLYWYRRVMGKEIKFLLHFVKESKQDESGMPNNRFLAERTGGTYSTLKVQPAELEDSGVYFCASSQLAGVTGELFFGEGSRLTVL.